The rows below give T cell receptor beta chains drawn from one sample of a study of blood T cell repertoires in COVID-19. The assay was immunoSEQ multiplex PCR, and TCRdb's table has in-frame clones only and misses some. Of nearly 350,000 clones in the sample, around nine tenths are singletons; the top ten hold roughly 3.3%. The sample consisted of peripheral blood. Source of these receptors: a woman under 30 who had recovered from COVID-19. The CDR3 runs from the conserved cysteine through the conserved F or W. D genes are given only for firm matches. Where a row states a size, it is once, few, many or the class of an expanded clone; other rows omit it.

v_gene,abundance,d_gene,j_gene,CDR3aa,CDR3nt
TRBV11-2,NA,NA,TRBJ2-3,CASSRDSTDTQYF,TGTGCCAGCAGTCGGGATAGCACAGATACGCAGTATTTT
TRBV11-3,NA,TRBD2,TRBJ2-1,CASSPGLVASEQFF,TGTGCCAGCAGCCCAGGACTAGTAGCGTCTGAGCAGTTCTTC
TRBV21-1,NA,NA,TRBJ1-2,CATRSYGYTF,TGTGCCACAAGGAGCTATGGCTACACCTTC
TRBV5-6,many,NA,TRBJ1-6,CASSLAATQGSSYNSPLHF,TGTGCCAGCAGCTTGGCTGCCACACAGGGTAGCTCCTATAATTCACCCCTCCACTTT
TRBV29-1,NA,NA,TRBJ2-5,CSVRLYAETQYF,TGCAGCGTTCGTTTGTATGCGGAGACCCAGTACTTC
TRBV10-3,NA,NA,TRBJ1-1,CAISESLTVRTEAFF,TGTGCCATCAGTGAGTCTCTAACAGTTAGAACTGAAGCTTTCTTT
TRBV12-3/TRBV12-4,NA,TRBD1,TRBJ1-2,CASSLTGVGGYTF,TGTGCCAGCAGTTTAACAGGGGTGGGGGGCTACACCTTC
TRBV5-1,NA,NA,TRBJ1-1,CASSLNYASTEAFF,TGCGCCAGCAGCTTGAACTACGCATCCACTGAAGCTTTCTTT
TRBV4-3,NA,TRBD1,TRBJ1-2,CASSHLDRAFHHGYTF,TGCGCCAGCAGCCACCTCGACAGGGCCTTCCACCATGGCTACACCTTC
TRBV10-1,NA,NA,TRBJ2-3,CASIAGPSLDTQYF,TGCGCCAGCATCGCGGGGCCGAGTCTTGATACGCAGTATTTT
TRBV7-2,NA,NA,TRBJ2-1,CASSLAYGSSYNEQFF,TGTGCCAGCAGCTTAGCGTATGGGAGCTCCTACAATGAGCAGTTCTTC
TRBV5-1,NA,TRBD2,TRBJ2-5,CASSSRGRLAAQETQYF,TGCGCCAGCAGCTCTAGGGGGAGACTAGCGGCACAAGAGACCCAGTACTTC
TRBV18,NA,NA,TRBJ2-2,CASSPLRENTGELFF,TGTGCCAGCTCACCATTACGGGAGAACACCGGGGAGCTGTTTTTT
TRBV5-6,NA,TRBD2,TRBJ2-1,CASSWLAGQPYNEQFF,TGTGCCAGCAGCTGGCTAGCGGGCCAACCCTACAATGAGCAGTTCTTC
TRBV5-6,NA,TRBD2,TRBJ2-2,CASSPGLAGFTGELFF,TGTGCCAGCAGCCCGGGACTAGCGGGATTCACCGGGGAGCTGTTTTTT
TRBV27,NA,NA,TRBJ2-4,CASSSQGNSKNIQYF,TGTGCCAGCAGTTCCCAGGGGAACTCCAAAAACATTCAGTACTTC
TRBV6-2/TRBV6-3,NA,TRBD2,TRBJ2-5,CASSYILAGETQYF,TGTGCCAGCAGTTACATACTAGCGGGAGAGACCCAGTACTTC
TRBV15,NA,TRBD1,TRBJ1-4,CATSRGLYRGFIEKLFF,TGTGCCACCAGCAGAGGGCTATACAGGGGGTTCATTGAAAAACTGTTTTTT
TRBV7-9,NA,TRBD1,TRBJ1-3,CASSSRVQGSGNTIYF,TGTGCCAGCAGCTCAAGAGTACAGGGGTCTGGAAACACCATATATTTT
TRBV3-1/TRBV3-2,NA,NA,TRBJ1-1,CASSLSGVLNTEAFF,TGTGCCAGCAGTTTATCGGGGGTATTGAACACTGAAGCTTTCTTT
TRBV19,once,NA,TRBJ1-1,CASIRRNRLNTEAFF,TGTGCCAGTATTAGGCGGAACCGATTAAACACTGAAGCTTTCTTT
TRBV29-1,NA,NA,TRBJ1-1,CSVDGGGTEAFF,TGCAGCGTTGATGGGGGGGGAACTGAAGCTTTCTTT
TRBV5-3,NA,NA,TRBJ2-5,CARSRYRVKKETQYF,TGTGCCAGAAGCAGATACAGGGTTAAGAAAGAGACCCAGTACTTC
TRBV18,once,TRBD1,TRBJ1-1,CASSPQGADTEAFF,TGTGCCAGCTCACCACAGGGGGCCGACACTGAAGCTTTCTTT
TRBV10-3,NA,TRBD1,TRBJ2-5,CAISAGTVQETQYF,TGTGCCATCAGCGCCGGGACAGTTCAAGAGACCCAGTACTTC
TRBV21-1,once,NA,TRBJ2-1,CASSPGDRGNNEQFF,TGTGCCAGCAGCCCCGGCGACAGGGGTAACAATGAGCAGTTCTTC
TRBV2,NA,TRBD1,TRBJ1-6,CASSPDRGDSPLHF,TGTGCCAGCAGTCCTGACAGGGGAGATTCACCCCTCCACTTT
TRBV7-2,once,TRBD1,TRBJ1-3,CASSQTGGTGNTIYF,TGTGCCAGCAGCCAAACAGGGGGCACTGGAAACACCATATATTTT
TRBV3-1/TRBV3-2,many,NA,TRBJ2-1,CASSQGPVSYNEQFF,TGTGCCAGCAGCCAAGGGCCCGTTTCCTACAATGAGCAGTTCTTC
TRBV18,NA,NA,TRBJ1-3,CASSPGPPIAGNTIYF,TGTGCCAGCTCACCAGGACCTCCAATAGCGGGAAACACCATATATTTT
TRBV24-1,NA,TRBD1,TRBJ1-4,CATSDSGQGGGRYEKLFF,TGTGCCACCAGTGATTCTGGACAGGGGGGAGGTCGTTACGAAAAACTGTTTTTT
TRBV2,NA,NA,TRBJ1-3,CATRAGPLPLENTIYF,TGTGCCACCAGGGCAGGCCCCCTTCCTCTGGAAAACACCATATATTTT
TRBV3-1/TRBV3-2,NA,TRBD2,TRBJ2-1,CASSYQGQAKEREGPRNEQFF,TGTGCCAGCAGCTACCAAGGGCAGGCTAAAGAGCGGGAGGGACCGCGAAATGAGCAGTTCTTC
TRBV6-6,NA,TRBD1,TRBJ1-1,CASSYSRDRGLEAFF,TGTGCCAGCAGTTACTCTCGGGACAGGGGGTTAGAAGCTTTCTTT
TRBV6-6,once,TRBD2,TRBJ2-1,CASSPAGGRRYEQFF,TGTGCCAGCAGTCCCGCGGGAGGCCGACGCTATGAGCAGTTCTTC
TRBV7-9,NA,TRBD2,TRBJ2-5,CASSLALAGEQETQYF,TGTGCCAGCAGCTTAGCCCTAGCGGGAGAACAAGAGACCCAGTACTTC
TRBV6-1,NA,NA,TRBJ1-2,CASSEIWGGGYTF,TGTGCCAGCAGTGAAATTTGGGGAGGAGGCTACACCTTC
TRBV19,NA,TRBD1,TRBJ2-5,CASSLRTGTQETQYF,TGTGCCAGTAGTCTAAGGACAGGGACGCAAGAGACCCAGTACTTC
TRBV30,NA,NA,TRBJ2-2,CAWSVLRYGELFF,TGTGCCTGGAGTGTACTTCGGTACGGGGAGCTGTTTTTT
TRBV18,few,TRBD1,TRBJ1-2,CASSPPGQGRLGYGYTF,TGTGCCAGCTCACCACCGGGACAGGGACGGTTAGGCTATGGCTACACCTTC
TRBV5-1,NA,NA,TRBJ2-2,CASSLERLTGELFF,TGCGCCAGCAGCTTGGAAAGACTCACCGGGGAGCTGTTTTTT
TRBV14,NA,NA,TRBJ2-5,CASSQDRFAETYQETQYF,TGTGCCAGCAGCCAAGATCGGTTTGCGGAGACGTACCAAGAGACCCAGTACTTC
TRBV24-1,once,TRBD1,TRBJ1-1,CATSSTGGGTEAFF,TGTGCCACCAGTTCAACAGGGGGGGGAACTGAAGCTTTCTTT
TRBV9,NA,TRBD2,TRBJ2-3,CASSAPGGGGNTQYF,TGTGCCAGCAGCGCTCCCGGCGGGGGGGGGAATACGCAGTATTTT
TRBV19,few,TRBD1,TRBJ1-2,CASSSGGQRDYGYTF,TGTGCCAGTAGTAGTGGGGGACAGCGAGACTATGGCTACACCTTC
TRBV7-8,NA,NA,TRBJ2-3,CASSSILEFTDTQYF,TGTGCCAGCAGCTCCATCCTAGAGTTCACAGATACGCAGTATTTT
TRBV7-9,NA,TRBD1,TRBJ1-3,CASSRSGGGSSGNTIYF,TGTGCCAGCAGCCGCTCGGGAGGGGGCAGCTCTGGAAACACCATATATTTT
TRBV2,NA,TRBD2,TRBJ2-3,CASTPLAASTDTQYF,TGTGCCAGCACCCCCCTAGCGGCTAGCACAGATACGCAGTATTTT
TRBV5-6,NA,NA,TRBJ1-3,CASSFATQTGNSGNTIYF,TGTGCCAGCAGCTTCGCTACCCAGACAGGAAACTCTGGAAACACCATATATTTT
TRBV6-4,NA,NA,TRBJ1-2,CASSDSGGEYYGYTF,TGTGCCAGCAGTGACTCTGGGGGGGAGTACTATGGCTACACCTTC
TRBV7-2,once,NA,TRBJ1-2,CASSLMGTLDYGYTF,TGTGCCAGCAGCTTAATGGGGACATTGGACTATGGCTACACCTTC
TRBV6-6,NA,TRBD1,TRBJ1-1,CASSSVQGVTEAFF,TGTGCCAGCAGTTCAGTACAGGGGGTCACTGAAGCTTTCTTT
TRBV2,NA,NA,TRBJ1-5,CASSETGVLNQPQHF,TGTGCCAGCAGTGAAACGGGGGTTCTCAATCAGCCCCAGCATTTT
TRBV5-6,NA,NA,TRBJ1-2,CASSDPTLRRVIDGYTF,TGTGCCAGCAGCGATCCTACCTTACGTCGGGTTATCGATGGCTACACCTTC